This T cell receptor beta chain came from a study of human CD8 memory T cell subsets. Whole-study findings and limits: Stem-like memory T cells and precursor exhausted T cells had repertoires whose mutual overlap was minimal. Precursor exhausted T cells and stem-like memory T cells were similarly highly diverse, while effector memory cells were not.

On this clonotype: The target antigen is unknown.

Exhausted-like traits marked the TPEX cells, which were CCR7+ PD-1+ TIGIT+ early memory CD8+ T cells. It was from buffy coats of healthy donors that the PBMC came. It was from duplicate vials of some 140,000 sorted CD8+ T cells per subset that RNA came. Libraries for TCR beta were constructed using UMI-labeled 5' RACE. From its re-call of the 5' RACE reads, TCRdb lists each CDR3 protein once, without DNA. Recorded here are some 7,000 distinct CDR3 sequences; the top ten clones represent about 23%. This CDR3 comprises 14 residues. Germline V gives CDR1 MNHEY, CDR2 SMNVEV (reference sequence). Sample: CD8+ T cells from PBMCs. The receptor was derived from a human donor in good health. J is TRBJ1-5 and V is TRBV27. The chain's CDR3 is CASRTGPSNQPQHF.